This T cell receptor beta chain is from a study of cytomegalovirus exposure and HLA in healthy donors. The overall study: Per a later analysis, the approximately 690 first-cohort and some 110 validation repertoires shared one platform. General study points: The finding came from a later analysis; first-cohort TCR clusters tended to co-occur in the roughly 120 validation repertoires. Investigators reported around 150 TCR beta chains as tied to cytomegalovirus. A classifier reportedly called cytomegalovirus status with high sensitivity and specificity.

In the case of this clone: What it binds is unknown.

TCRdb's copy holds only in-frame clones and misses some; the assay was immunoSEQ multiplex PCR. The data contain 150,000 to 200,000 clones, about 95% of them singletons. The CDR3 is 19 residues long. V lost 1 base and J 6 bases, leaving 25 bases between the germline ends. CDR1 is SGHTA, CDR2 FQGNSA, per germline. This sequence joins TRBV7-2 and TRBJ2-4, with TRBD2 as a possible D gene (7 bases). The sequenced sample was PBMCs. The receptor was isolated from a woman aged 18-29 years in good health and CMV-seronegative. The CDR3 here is CASSLGAGGGGMSGNIQYF. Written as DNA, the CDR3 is TGTGCCAGCAGCTTAGGTGCCGGAGGGGGGGGTATGTCCGGAAACATTCAGTACTTC.